What follows is one T cell receptor beta chain and its context. This clonotype was seen ten or more times. Its antigen specificity is not known. Base qualities are not provided; no much larger clone lies one nucleotide away. Trimming removed 5 bases from V and 4 bases from J; the gene matches leave 4 bases unexplained. According to the germline V gene, CDR1 reads MNHNS and CDR2 reads SASEGT. The CDR3 contains 15 residues, cysteine and phenylalanine counted. Kept here is only the CDR3 DNA, which spans 45 bases and is read in frame from base 1. This sample is drawn from a study of patients and donors after allogeneic stem cell transplantation (dated by TCRdb to 2020 to 2022). The library was prepared using RT-PCR. Sequenced on a NextSeq 550. TCRdb reprocessed the public reads (quality trimming at Q25 with fastp, clone calling with MiXCR) and kept in-frame beta chains. Rows merge per CDR3 protein into single entries with the most common DNA and genes. The sample table records about a million distinct CDR3 sequences; approximately 18% of these occur just once. The top ten clones comprise 5% to 7.5% of the sample.

This receptor was taken from a human donor who was either an allogeneic HSCT recipient or a stem cell or donor lymphocyte infusion donor (not recorded which). It is not recorded whose cells these are; they may come from a transplant donor. This chain joins TRBV6-1 to TRBJ2-2; 10 bases in the junction line up with TRBD1. The sequenced sample was blood, either unsorted or a sorted T cell fraction (not recorded which). The DNA is TGTGCCAGCAGTCGACAGGGGGCTATCACCGGGGAGCTGTTTTTT. The resulting protein is CASSRQGAITGELFF.